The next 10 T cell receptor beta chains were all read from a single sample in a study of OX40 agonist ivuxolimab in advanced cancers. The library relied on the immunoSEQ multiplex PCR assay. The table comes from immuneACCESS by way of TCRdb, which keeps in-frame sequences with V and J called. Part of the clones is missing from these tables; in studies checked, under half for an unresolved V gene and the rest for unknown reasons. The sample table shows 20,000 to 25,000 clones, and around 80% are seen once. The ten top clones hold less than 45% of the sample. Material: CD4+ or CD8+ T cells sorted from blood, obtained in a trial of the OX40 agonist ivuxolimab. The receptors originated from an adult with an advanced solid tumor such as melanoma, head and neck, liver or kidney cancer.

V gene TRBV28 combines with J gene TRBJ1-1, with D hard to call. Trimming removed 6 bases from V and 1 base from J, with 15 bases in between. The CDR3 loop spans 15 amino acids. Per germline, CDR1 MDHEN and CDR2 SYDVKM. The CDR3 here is CASRPSGGKNTEAFF. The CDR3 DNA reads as TGTGCCAGCAGACCGTCCGGAGGGAAGAACACTGAAGCTTTCTTT.

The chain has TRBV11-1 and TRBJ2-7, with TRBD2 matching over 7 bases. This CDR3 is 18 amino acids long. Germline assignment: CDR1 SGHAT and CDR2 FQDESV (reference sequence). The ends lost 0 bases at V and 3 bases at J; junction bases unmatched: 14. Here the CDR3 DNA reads TGTGCCAGCAGCTTAGCAGAGATAGCCGGCACGGGGGGCTACGAGCAGTACTTC. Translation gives CASSLAEIAGTGGYEQYF.

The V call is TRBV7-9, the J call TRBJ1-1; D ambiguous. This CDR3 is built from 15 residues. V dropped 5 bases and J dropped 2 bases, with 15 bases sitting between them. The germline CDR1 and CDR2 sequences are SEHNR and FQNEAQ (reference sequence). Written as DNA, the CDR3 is TGTGCCAGCAGCCCGTTGACACAGCTAAACACTGAAGCTTTCTTT. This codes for CASSPLTQLNTEAFF. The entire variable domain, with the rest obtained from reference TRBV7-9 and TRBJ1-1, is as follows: DTGVSQNPRHKITKRGQNVTFRCDPISEHNRLYWYRQTLGQGPEFLTYFQNEAQLEKSRLLSDRFSAERPKGSFSTLEIQRTEQGDSAMYLCASSPLTQLNTEAFFGQGTRLTVV.

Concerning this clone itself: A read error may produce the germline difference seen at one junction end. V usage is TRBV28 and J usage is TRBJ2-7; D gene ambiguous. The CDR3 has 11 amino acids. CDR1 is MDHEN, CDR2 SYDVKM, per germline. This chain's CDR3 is CASTSSYEQYF. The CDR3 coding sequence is TGTGCAAGCACGAGTTCCTACGAGCAGTACTTC.

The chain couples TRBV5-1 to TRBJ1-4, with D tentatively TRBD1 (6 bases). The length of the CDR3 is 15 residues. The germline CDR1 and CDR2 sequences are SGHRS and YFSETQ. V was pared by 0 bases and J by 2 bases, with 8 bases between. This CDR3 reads CASSLGRGTNEKLFF. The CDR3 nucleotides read TGCGCCAGCAGCTTGGGGAGGGGGACTAATGAAAAACTGTTTTTT.

CDR3: CASSLWGTESSGNTIYF. CDR3 bases: TGTGCCAGCAGCTTGTGGGGGACGGAGAGCTCTGGAAACACCATATATTTT. The V call is TRBV5-4, the J call TRBJ1-3; maybe TRBD1 (5 bases). This CDR3 has 17 residues. The germline gives CDR1 SGHNT, CDR2 YYREEE (reference sequence). V lost 1 base to trimming and J lost 0 bases, with 14 bases between them.

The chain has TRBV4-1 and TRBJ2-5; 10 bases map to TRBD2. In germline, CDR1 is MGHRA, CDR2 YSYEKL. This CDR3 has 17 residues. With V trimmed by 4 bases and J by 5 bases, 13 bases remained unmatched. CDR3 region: CASSLGASSGGEETQYF. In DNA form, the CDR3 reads TGCGCCAGCAGCCTCGGTGCCTCAAGCGGGGGGGAGGAGACCCAGTACTTC.

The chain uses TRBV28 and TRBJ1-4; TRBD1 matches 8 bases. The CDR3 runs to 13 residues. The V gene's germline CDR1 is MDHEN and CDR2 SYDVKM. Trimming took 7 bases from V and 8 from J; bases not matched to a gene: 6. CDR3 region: CASKLWDREKLFF. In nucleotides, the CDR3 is TGTGCCAGCAAATTATGGGACAGGGAAAAACTGTTTTTT.

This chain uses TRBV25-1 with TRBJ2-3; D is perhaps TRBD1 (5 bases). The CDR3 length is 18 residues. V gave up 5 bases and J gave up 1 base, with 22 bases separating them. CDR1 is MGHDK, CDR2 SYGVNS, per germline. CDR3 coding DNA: TGTGCCAGCAGTCGGCAGGGTCGGAGCCTTGCTGGCACAGATACGCAGTATTTT. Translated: CASSRQGRSLAGTDTQYF.

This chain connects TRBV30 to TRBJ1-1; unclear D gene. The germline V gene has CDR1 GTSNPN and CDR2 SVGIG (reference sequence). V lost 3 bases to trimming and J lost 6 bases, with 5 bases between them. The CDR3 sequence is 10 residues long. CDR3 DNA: TGTGCCTGGAGAAGTCCTGAAGCTTTCTTT. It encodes CAWRSPEAFF.